A single sample gave rise to the 10 T cell receptor beta chains below, sequenced in a study of CD8+CD57+ T cells in acquired aplastic anemia. Investigators profiled TCR beta VDJ and CDR3 from genomic DNA template. A single record per CDR3 protein comes from TCRdb applying MiXCR to the reads. The sample carries 350,000 to 450,000 distinct CDR3 sequences, approximately 70% recorded once. Material for sequencing was sorted CD4+, CD8+, or CD8+CD57+ T cells (not recorded which) from PBMCs. The receptors were gathered from a human donor in good health, serving as a control.

The chain recombines TRBV7-2 with TRBJ2-5, with 7 nucleotides matching TRBD1. The germline V gene encodes CDR1 SGHTA and CDR2 FQGNSA. CDR3 size: 14 residues. Trimming at V came to 5 bases and at J to 3 bases, leaving 6 bases not matched to a gene. This chain's CDR3 is CASSLGTVKETQYF. The CDR3 coding sequence is TGTGCCAGCAGCCTAGGGACAGTCAAAGAGACCCAGTACTTC.

The chain combines TRBV11-2 with TRBJ1-3; D ambiguous. Germline CDR1 SGHAT, CDR2 FQNNGV. CDR3 size: 14 residues. V was shortened by 5 bases and J by 4 bases, with 12 bases between the two germline ends. CDR3 DNA: TGTGCCAGCAGCCCTGTAACGGCGGGAAACACCATATATTTT. This gives the protein CASSPVTAGNTIYF.

The chain is built from TRBV7-2 and TRBJ1-6; D gene unclear. The CDR3 runs 15 residues. Germline CDR1 reads SGHTA; CDR2 reads FQGNSA. V lost 1 base and J 10 bases, leaving 14 bases between the germline ends. CDR3 residues: CASSLVGVAKSPLHF. The DNA for the CDR3 is TGTGCCAGCAGCTTAGTTGGGGTAGCCAAGTCACCCCTCCACTTT.

The sample holds one count of this clonotype. Germline is not matched at one junction end, which may reflect a read error. The chain employs TRBV9 and TRBJ2-7, with D possibly matching TRBD2 (7 bases). Germline CDR1 is SGDLS and CDR2 is YYNGEE. The CDR3 is 13 amino acids. CDR3 protein: CASSYTGGCENQF. CDR3 coding DNA: TGTGCCAGCAGCTATACGGGGGGCTGCGAGAACCAGTTC.

The chain combines TRBV12-3 or TRBV12-4 with TRBJ2-2, with a weak D call TRBD1 (6 bases). There are 16 residues in the CDR3. Trimming removed 4 bases from V and 5 bases from J, with 17 bases in between. CDR3 coding DNA: TGTGCCAGCAGTTCCTCGGGGACACGACTTACCGGGGAGCTGTTTTTT. It encodes CASSSSGTRLTGELFF.

This chain joins TRBV29-1 and TRBJ1-2; D gene uncertain. With 2 bases removed from V and 1 base from J, the gap between germline ends came to 14 bases. Germline-derived CDR1 and CDR2 are SQVTM and ANQGSEA. The CDR3 spans 15 residues. The CDR3 nucleotides read TGCAGCGTTGAACGGCCGGCGGCGCGTAACTATGGCTACACCTTC. This translates into CSVERPAARNYGYTF.

Note on this clonotype: Given a much more abundant clone one base away, this may be a read error. The chain couples TRBV6-5 to TRBJ1-3; D not certain. This CDR3 spans 13 amino acids. The V gene lost 6 bases and the J gene lost 0 bases, with 6 bases spanning the gap. Germline CDR1 MNHEY, CDR2 SVGAGI. Here the CDR3 reads CASRQLSGNTIYF. CDR3 nucleotide sequence: TGTGCCAGCAGGCAGCTCTCTGGAAACACCATATATTTT.

The chain links TRBV19 to TRBJ2-6; D is unclear. Germline V gene lookup returns CDR1 LNHDA and CDR2 SQIVND (reference sequence). CDR3 length equals 14 residues. Trimming stripped 7 bases from V and 0 bases from J, with 7 bases between. The CDR3 here is CASMGYSGANVLTF. The CDR3 DNA reads as TGTGCCAGTATGGGGTACTCTGGGGCCAACGTCCTGACTTTC.

The sample holds a few counts of this clonotype. The chain joins TRBV10-3 to TRBJ2-2; D gene ambiguous. The CDR3 runs to 13 residues. Trimming removed 6 bases at V and 8 bases at J, with 13 bases between. CDR1 and CDR2 (germline): ENHRY, SYGVKD. CDR3 in DNA: TGTGCCATCAGCGCAGAGGCGAGGGGGGAGCTGTTTTTT. Encoded protein: CAISAEARGELFF.

V gene TRBV12-3 or TRBV12-4 combines with J gene TRBJ1-6; D gene ambiguous. CDR3 length: 14 amino acids. Between the trimmed V and J ends, which lost 6 bases and 5 bases, there was a span of 11 bases. CDR3 coding DNA: TGTGCCAGCAGGAACGGGAGAAATAATTCACCCCTCCACTTT. Amino acids: CASRNGRNNSPLHF.